This TCR beta chain stems from a study of regulatory T cells in long-lasting Graves disease. Both iRepertoire HTBI primers and Arm-PCR of CDR3 regions were used to build the TCR beta libraries. As handled by the study authors: The samples yielded some 62 TRBV and roughly 14 TRBJ segments. TCRdb re-called the multiplex PCR reads with MiXCR, one entry per CDR3 protein. V and J calls and clone size were set by TCRdb, not the authors. Of 250,000 to 300,000 distinct CDR3 sequences in the sample, around 19% were seen once. This clonotype was found a few times. Its antigen is not known. Time point meaning: newly diagnosed GD, antithyroid drugs for less than 3 months. Making the TCR library involved RNA that had been extracted from PBMCs. Blood from the periphery, approximately 8.6 milliliters in all, was drawn into EDTA tubes. J lost 1 base, V lost 8 bases, and 16 bases had no gene match. This CDR3 has 18 amino acids. Germline CDR1 and CDR2: LNHDA and SQIVND (reference sequence).

Study-wide points: Newly diagnosed disease favored TRBV20-1 and TRBJ2-1 over persistent disease.

These data also formed part of another study, on T cells in Graves' hyperthyroidism and ophthalmopathy. That paper states: TCR CDR3 underwent first-round RT-PCR with the HTBI primer set.

The sequence derives from a woman aged 25 to 39 with Graves disease. V is TRBV19 and J is TRBJ1-5; 8 nucleotides agree with TRBD1. The specimen comprised peripheral blood mononuclear cells (PBMCs), sampled at new diagnosis, from a patient treated with antithyroid drugs. The CDR3 spells CASRKTGVTVASNQPQHF. CDR3 nucleotide sequence: TGTGCCAGTCGAAAGACAGGGGTAACAGTAGCGAGCAATCAGCCCCAGCATTTT. Full variable domain (remainder filled in from reference TRBV19 and TRBJ1-5): DGGITQSPKYLFRKEGQNVTLSCEQNLNHDAMYWYRQDPGQGLRLIYYSQIVNDFQKGDIAEGYSVSREKKESFPLTVTSAQKNPTAFYLCASRKTGVTVASNQPQHFGDGTRLSIL.